This entry is about one T cell receptor (beta chain). Its antigen remains unknown. CDR3 length: 13 residues. Germline V gives CDR1 SGHRS, CDR2 YFSETQ. V lost 0 bases to trimming and J lost 1 base, with 4 bases between them. Some clones are missing from TCRdb's copy, which holds only in-frame ones; the method was immunoSEQ multiplex PCR. The top ten hold about 0.31% of the sample, which has tens of thousands of clones, roughly nine tenths seen once. This sample stems from a study of OX40 agonist ivuxolimab in advanced cancers. Study summary: The study gave patients intravenous ivuxolimab at 0.01 to 10 mg/kg every 2 weeks. Regarding the study as a whole: It was not determined which antigens were specifically recognized by the peripheral T cells that had undergone clonal expansion.

Sample: CD4+ or CD8+ T cells sorted from blood, taken in a trial of the OX40 agonist ivuxolimab. This receptor was taken from an adult with an advanced solid tumor such as melanoma, head and neck, liver or kidney cancer. The chain combines TRBV5-1 with TRBJ2-5; D not resolved. CDR3 nucleotides: TGCGCCAGCAGCTTGGGGCTCCAAGAGACCCAGTACTTC. Its protein is CASSLGLQETQYF.